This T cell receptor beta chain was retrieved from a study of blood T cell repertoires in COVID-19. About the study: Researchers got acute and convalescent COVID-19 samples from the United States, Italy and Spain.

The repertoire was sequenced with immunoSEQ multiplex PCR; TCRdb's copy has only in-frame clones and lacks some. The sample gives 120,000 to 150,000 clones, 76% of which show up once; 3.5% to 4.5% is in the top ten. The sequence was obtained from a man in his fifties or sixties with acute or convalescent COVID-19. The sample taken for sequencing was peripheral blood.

CDR3 amino acids: CASQARSGNTIYF. The CDR3 DNA reads TGTGCCAGCCAGGCCCGCTCTGGAAACACCATATATTTT. The rearrangement joins TRBV6-5 to TRBJ1-3; D is ambiguous. The CDR3 loop spans 13 amino acids. Germline CDR1 is MNHEY and CDR2 is SVGAGI. Trimming took off 8 bases at V and 0 bases at J, with 8 bases between the two ends.